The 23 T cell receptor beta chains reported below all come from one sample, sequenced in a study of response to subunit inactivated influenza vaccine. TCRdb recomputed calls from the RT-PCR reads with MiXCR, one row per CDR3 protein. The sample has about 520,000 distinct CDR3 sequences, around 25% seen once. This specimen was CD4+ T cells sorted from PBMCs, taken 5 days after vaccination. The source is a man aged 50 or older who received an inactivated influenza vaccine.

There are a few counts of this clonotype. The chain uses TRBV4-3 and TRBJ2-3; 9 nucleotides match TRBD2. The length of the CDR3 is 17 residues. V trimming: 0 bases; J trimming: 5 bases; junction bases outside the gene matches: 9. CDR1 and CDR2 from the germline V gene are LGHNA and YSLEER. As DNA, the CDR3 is TGCGCCAGCAGCCAAGATCGCGGGGGGGCACTTCGAGATACGCAGTATTTT. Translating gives CASSQDRGGALRDTQYF.

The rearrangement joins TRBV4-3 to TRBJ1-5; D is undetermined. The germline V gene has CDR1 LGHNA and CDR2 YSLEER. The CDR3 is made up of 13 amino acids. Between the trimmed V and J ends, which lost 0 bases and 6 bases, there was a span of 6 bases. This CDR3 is CASSQDLSQPQHF. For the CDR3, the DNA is TGCGCCAGCAGCCAAGATCTTAGTCAGCCCCAGCATTTT.

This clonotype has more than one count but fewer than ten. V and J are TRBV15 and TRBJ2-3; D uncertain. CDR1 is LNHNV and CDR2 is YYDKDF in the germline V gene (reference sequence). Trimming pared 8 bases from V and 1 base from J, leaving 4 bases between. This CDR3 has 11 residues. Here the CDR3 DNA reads TGTGCCACCCAGGGCACAGATACGCAGTATTTT. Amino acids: CATQGTDTQYF.

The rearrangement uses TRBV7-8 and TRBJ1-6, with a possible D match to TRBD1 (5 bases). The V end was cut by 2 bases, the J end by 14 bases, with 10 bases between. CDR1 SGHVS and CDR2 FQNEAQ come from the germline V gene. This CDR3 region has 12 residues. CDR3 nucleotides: TGTGCCAGCAGCTTATCTGGGGGATCCCTCCACTTT. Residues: CASSLSGGSLHF.

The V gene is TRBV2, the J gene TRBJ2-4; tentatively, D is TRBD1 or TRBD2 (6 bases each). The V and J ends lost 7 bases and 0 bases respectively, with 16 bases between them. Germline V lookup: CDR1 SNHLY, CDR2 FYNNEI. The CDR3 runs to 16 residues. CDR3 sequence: CASNFRGGLAKNIQYF. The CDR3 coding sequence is TGTGCCAGCAATTTCAGGGGAGGACTAGCCAAAAACATTCAGTACTTC.

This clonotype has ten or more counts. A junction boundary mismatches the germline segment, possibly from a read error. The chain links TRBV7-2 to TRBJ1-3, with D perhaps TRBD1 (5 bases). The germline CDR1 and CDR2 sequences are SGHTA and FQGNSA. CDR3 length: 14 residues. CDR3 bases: TGTGCCAGCAGCTTACAGGGTGACGGAAGCACCATATATTTT. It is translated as CASSLQGDGSTIYF.

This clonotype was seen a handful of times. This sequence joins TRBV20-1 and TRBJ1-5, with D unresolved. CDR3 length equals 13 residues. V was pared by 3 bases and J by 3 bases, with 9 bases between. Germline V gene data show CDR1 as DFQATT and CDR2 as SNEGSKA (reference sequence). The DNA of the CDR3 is TGCAGTGCTAGGCTGGGGTTCAATCAGCCCCAGCATTTT. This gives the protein CSARLGFNQPQHF.

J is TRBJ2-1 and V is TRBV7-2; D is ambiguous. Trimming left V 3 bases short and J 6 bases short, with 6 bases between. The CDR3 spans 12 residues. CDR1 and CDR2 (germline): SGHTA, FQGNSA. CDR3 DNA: TGTGCCAGCAGCTTCATGATCAATGAGCAGTTCTTC. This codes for CASSFMINEQFF.

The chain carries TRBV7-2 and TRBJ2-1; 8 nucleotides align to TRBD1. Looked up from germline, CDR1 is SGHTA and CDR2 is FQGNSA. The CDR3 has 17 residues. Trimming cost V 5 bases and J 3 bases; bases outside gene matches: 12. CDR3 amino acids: CASSPIPWTGRYNEQFF. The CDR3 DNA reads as TGTGCCAGCAGCCCAATTCCATGGACAGGGCGCTACAATGAGCAGTTCTTC.

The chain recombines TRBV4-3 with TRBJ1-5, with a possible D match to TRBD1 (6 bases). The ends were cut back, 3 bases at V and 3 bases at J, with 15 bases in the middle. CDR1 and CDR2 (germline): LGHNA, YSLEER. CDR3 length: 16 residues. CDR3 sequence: CASSQARDKNNQPQHF. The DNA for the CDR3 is TGCGCCAGCAGCCAGGCCCGGGACAAAAACAATCAGCCCCAGCATTTT.

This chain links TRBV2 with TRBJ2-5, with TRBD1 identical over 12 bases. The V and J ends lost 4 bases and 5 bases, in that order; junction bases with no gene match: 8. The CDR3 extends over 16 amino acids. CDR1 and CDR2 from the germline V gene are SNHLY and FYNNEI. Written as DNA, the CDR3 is TGTGCCAGCAGTGCCGGGACAGGGGGCGGTCGGGAGACCCAGTACTTC. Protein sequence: CASSAGTGGGRETQYF.

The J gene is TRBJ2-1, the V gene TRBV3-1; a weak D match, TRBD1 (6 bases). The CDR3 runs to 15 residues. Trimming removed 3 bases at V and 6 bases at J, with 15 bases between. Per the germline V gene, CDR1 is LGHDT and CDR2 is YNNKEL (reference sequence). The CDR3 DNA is TGTGCCAGCAGCCACAGGGGACGGTCTGTCAATGAGCAGTTCTTC. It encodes CASSHRGRSVNEQFF.

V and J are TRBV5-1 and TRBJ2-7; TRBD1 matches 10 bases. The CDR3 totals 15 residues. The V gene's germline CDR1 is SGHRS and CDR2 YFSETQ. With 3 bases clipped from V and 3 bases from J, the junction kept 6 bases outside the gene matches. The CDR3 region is CASSSWGQGFYEQYF. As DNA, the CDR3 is TGCGCCAGCAGCTCGTGGGGACAGGGGTTCTACGAGCAGTACTTC.

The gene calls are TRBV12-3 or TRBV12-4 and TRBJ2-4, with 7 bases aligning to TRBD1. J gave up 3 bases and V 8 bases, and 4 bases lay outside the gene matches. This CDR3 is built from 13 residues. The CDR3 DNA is TGTGCCAGCGGGGACAGTGACAAAAACATTCAGTACTTC. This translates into CASGDSDKNIQYF.

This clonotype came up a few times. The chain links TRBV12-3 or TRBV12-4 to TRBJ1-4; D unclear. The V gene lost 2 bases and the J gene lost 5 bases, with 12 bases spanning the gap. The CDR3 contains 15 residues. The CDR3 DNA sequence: TGTGCCAGCAGTTTAACACCACAGTCAAATGAAAAACTGTTTTTT. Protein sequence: CASSLTPQSNEKLFF.

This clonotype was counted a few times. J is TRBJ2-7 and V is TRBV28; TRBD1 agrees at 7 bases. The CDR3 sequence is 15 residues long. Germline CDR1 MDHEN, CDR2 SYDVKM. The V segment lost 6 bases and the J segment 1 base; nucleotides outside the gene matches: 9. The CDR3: CASRPGTADSYEQYF. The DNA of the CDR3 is TGTGCCAGCAGACCCGGGACAGCAGATTCCTACGAGCAGTACTTC.

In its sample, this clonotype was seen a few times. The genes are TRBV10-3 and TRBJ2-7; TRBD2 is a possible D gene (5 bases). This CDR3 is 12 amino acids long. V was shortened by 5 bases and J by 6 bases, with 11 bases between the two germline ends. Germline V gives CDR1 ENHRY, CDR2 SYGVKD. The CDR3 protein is CAISQPDSEQYF. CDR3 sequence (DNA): TGTGCCATCAGTCAACCGGACTCCGAGCAGTACTTC.

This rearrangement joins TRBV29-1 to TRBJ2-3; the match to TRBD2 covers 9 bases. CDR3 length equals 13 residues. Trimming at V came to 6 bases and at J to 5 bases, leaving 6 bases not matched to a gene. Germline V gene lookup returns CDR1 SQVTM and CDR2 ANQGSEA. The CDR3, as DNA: TGCAGCGTCCCGTTGCGGGGGGGAGATACGCAGTATTTT. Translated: CSVPLRGGDTQYF.

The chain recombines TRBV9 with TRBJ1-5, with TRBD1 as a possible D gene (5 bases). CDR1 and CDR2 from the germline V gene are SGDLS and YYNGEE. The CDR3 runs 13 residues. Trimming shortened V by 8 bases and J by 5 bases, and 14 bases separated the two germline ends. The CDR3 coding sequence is TGTGCCAGGTCCCCGTGGGGGGATCAGCCCCAGCATTTT. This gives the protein CARSPWGDQPQHF.

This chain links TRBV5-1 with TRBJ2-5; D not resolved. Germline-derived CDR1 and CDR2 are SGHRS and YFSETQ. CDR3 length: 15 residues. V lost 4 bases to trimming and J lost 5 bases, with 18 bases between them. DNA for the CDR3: TGCGCCAGCAGCCTGGACCTAAATGTCGGCGAGACCCAGTACTTC. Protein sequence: CASSLDLNVGETQYF.

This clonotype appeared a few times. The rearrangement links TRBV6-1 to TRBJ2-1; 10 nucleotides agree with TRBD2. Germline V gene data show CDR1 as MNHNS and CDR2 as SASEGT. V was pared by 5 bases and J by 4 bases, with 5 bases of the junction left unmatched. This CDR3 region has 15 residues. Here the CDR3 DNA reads TGTGCCAGCAGTCCTAGCGGGAGTAAGTACAATGAGCAGTTCTTC. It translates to CASSPSGSKYNEQFF.

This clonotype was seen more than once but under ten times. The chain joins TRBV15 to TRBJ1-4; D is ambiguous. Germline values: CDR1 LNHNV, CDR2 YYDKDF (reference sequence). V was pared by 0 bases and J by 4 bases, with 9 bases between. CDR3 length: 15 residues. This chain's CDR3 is CATSRDRQVNEKLFF. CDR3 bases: TGTGCCACCAGCAGAGATCGTCAGGTTAATGAAAAACTGTTTTTT.

In DNA form, the CDR3 reads TGTGCCAGCAGCCGGGGCGGACTTGCAAAGGAGACCCAGTACTTC. Its protein product is CASSRGGLAKETQYF. The rearrangement uses TRBV7-2 and TRBJ2-5, with D perhaps assigned TRBD1 or TRBD2 (5 bases each). This CDR3 has 15 amino acids. Germline V gene lookup returns CDR1 SGHTA and CDR2 FQGNSA. Trimming shortened V by 5 bases and J by 5 bases, and 18 bases separated the two germline ends.